The clone carrying this TCR beta chain was found a few times. As yet, its antigen is unknown. The time point is: patch test 3, about 24 weeks after DPC sensitization. Treatment denoted: therapeutic diphenylcyclopropenone sensitization with weekly scalp DPC. Blood collection happened ahead of applying each patch test. The CDR3 runs to 18 residues. Trimming cost V 3 bases and J 3 bases; bases outside gene matches: 15. Germline-derived CDR1 and CDR2 are LGHNT and FRNRAP. Attachment of unique molecular identifiers to individual cDNA molecules was performed in the library. TCRdb reprocessed the RACE reads via MiXCR and lists one record per CDR3 protein. The profile shows some 96,000 distinct CDR3 sequences, 25% to 30% of them singletons. The data are from a study of human T cells and chemical hapten exposure. Study as a whole: Small pooled library volume differences chiefly drove per-sample TCR yield variation.

Notes on the study in general: Sensitizing to DPC left TCRs with a frequency above 1 in 1000 unaltered.

This sequence joins TRBV12-5 and TRBJ2-7, with 9 bases aligning to TRBD2. The sequences come from whole blood, collected in connection with sensitization to the hapten diphenylcyclopropenone (DPC). The origin of this receptor is a man in his forties or fifties with alopecia areata. Some clones in this sample may be carry-over from other donors' samples. The CDR3 spells CASGFPARLQREDYEQYF. The DNA for the CDR3 is TGTGCTAGTGGTTTCCCCGCAAGATTACAGCGGGAGGACTACGAGCAGTACTTC.